This TCR beta chain emerged from a study of CD8+ T cells in alopecia areata. In the study overall: Each of the treated patients was given oral tofacitinib, 5 to 10 mg twice daily, for moderate-to-severe alopecia areata. It was 6 to 18 months of tofacitinib, and then there were 6 months off drug.

The CDR3 spans 13 residues. Germline loops: CDR1 SNHLY, CDR2 FYNNEI. V shed 8 bases and J 7 bases; nucleotides not matched to a gene: 7. There are a few counts of this clone. Its antigen is unknown. Described treatment: oral pan-JAK inhibitor, 5-10 mg twice daily. Lesional scalp punch biopsies and peripheral blood came from alopecia areata patients. The authors extracted RNA and reverse transcribed it into cDNA as the sequencing template. Data came from immunoSEQ multiplex PCR; TCRdb stores just in-frame clones and leaves some out. The sample has about 290,000 clones, over 45% seen once. Overall study results and limits: There were many expanded lesional clones persisting in scalp and blood during tofacitinib.

This TCR came from a human donor with alopecia areata. This specimen was CD4+ T cells sorted from blood, taken at week 24, from a patient treated with tofacitinib. The rearrangement links TRBV2 to TRBJ2-1, with 8 bases matching TRBD2. The CDR3 DNA sequence: TGTGCCAGCGAGGGACTAGAGGGGAATGAGCAGTTCTTC. This codes for CASEGLEGNEQFF.